The clone carrying this T cell receptor (beta chain) was seen more than once but under ten times. The data are from a study of human T cells and chemical hapten exposure. Indicated time point: patch test 2, 6 weeks after DPC sensitization. Treatment noted: therapeutic diphenylcyclopropenone sensitization with weekly scalp DPC. This CDR3 is 16 amino acids long. The junction had 8 bases not matched to a gene; V was cut back by 6 bases and J by 4 bases. TCRdb ran MiXCR on the RACE reads and lists one entry per CDR3 protein. The sample carries just over 350,000 distinct CDR3 sequences, around 6% recorded once.

The rearrangement uses TRBV12-3 or TRBV12-4 and TRBJ2-5; TRBD2 matches at 13 bases. Here the sequenced sample was whole blood, taken in connection with sensitization to the hapten diphenylcyclopropenone (DPC). The clonotype was recovered from a young woman with alopecia areata. Some clones in this sample may be carry-over from other donors' samples. CDR3 in amino acids: CASSLRLAGGRETQYF. In nucleotides, the CDR3 is TGTGCCAGCAGCCTTCGACTAGCGGGGGGCCGAGAGACCCAGTACTTC.